This paragraph reports one T cell receptor beta chain. The antigen it recognizes is unknown. No much larger clone exists at a distance of one base, and base qualities are not known. The donors belonged to the validation cohort of roughly 120 subjects, which was separate from the approximately 700-subject first cohort. These data come from a study of cytomegalovirus exposure and HLA in healthy donors (dated by TCRdb to the late 2010s). A note on the overall study: A later analysis indicated that the roughly 130 validation repertoires were generated on the platform also employed for the 720 or so repertoires of the first cohort. A separate validation cohort of approximately 120 different subjects was used in addition to the roughly 620-subject first cohort. To predict cytomegalovirus infection status, the study combined high-throughput TCR immunosequencing, statistical association of individual TCRs with disease status, and machine learning. The study was designed to test whether signatures of past pathogen exposure could be identified by cataloging public T cell receptors.

Overall results and qualifications from the work: The authors suggested that the approach could potentially be generalized to other disease states and immunological phenotypes. A later analysis lacked HLA typing for the validation cohort, so it scored co-occurrence in that cohort across all 120 repertoires. In a later analysis, TCRs clustered in the first cohort were found to also tend to co-occur in the roughly 130 validation repertoires, with about 93% of cluster scores above 0. The study gave a list of 150 to 200 TCR beta chains associated with cytomegalovirus. Cytomegalovirus status was reported to be diagnosed by the classifier with high specificity and sensitivity in both the original and validation cohorts. Across donors, most TCR sequences were observed very rarely, whereas some public TCRs were present in many individuals. In vitro tests confirmed that three of the cytomegalovirus-associated TCR beta chains recognize cytomegalovirus antigens.

CDR1 and CDR2 were assigned from the germline V gene as MNHNS and SASEGT. Trimming takes 3 bases off V and 3 bases off J; junction bases not matched to a gene: 2. The CDR3 sequence holds 15 residues, the cysteine and phenylalanine included. Only the CDR3 DNA stays, 45 bases, in frame from base 1. The protocol used for the library was the immunoSEQ multiplex PCR assay. The source study handled its data this way. A statistical classification framework was developed to diagnose cytomegalovirus status using the catalog of TCR beta chain sequences. Here the immuneACCESS table is served through TCRdb, limited to in-frame sequences with V and J called. Missing clones are a known gap in these copies; in checked studies unresolved V genes cover under half, and the rest lacks a known reason. V, J and clone size are taken as reported in that table, and D and trimming were inferred from the DNA itself. The sample table lists under 95,000 clones, about nine tenths of them with a count of one. The biggest ten clones account for 2.1% of the sample.

Sequences were obtained from PBMCs. The sequence came from a man younger than 45 in good health and CMV-seronegative. This receptor chain uses TRBV6-1 and TRBJ2-3; the central 11 bases match TRBD2. The sequence in DNA is TGTGCCAGCAGTGAGACTAGCGGGGAAACAGATACGCAGTATTTT. This translates into CASSETSGETDTQYF.